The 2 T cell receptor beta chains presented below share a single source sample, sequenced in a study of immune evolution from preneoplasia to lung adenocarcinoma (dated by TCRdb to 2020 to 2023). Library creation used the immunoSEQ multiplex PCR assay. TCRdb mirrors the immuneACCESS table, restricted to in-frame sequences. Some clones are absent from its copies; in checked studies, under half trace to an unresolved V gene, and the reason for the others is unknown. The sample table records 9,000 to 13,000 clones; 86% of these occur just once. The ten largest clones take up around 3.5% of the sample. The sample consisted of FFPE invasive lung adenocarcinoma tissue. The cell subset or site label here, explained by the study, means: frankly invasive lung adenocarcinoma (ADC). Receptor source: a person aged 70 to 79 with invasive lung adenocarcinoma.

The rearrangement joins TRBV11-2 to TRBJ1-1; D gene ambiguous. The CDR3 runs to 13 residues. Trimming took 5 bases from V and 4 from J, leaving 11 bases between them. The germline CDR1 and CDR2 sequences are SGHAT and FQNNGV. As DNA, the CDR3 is TGTGCCAGCAGCCTCGGCTGGGGCACTGAAGCTTTCTTT. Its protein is CASSLGWGTEAFF.

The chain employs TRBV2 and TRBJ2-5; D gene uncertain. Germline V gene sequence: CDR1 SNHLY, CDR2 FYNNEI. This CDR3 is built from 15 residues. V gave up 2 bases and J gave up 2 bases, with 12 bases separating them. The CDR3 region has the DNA TGTGCCAGCAGTGAAAGGTGGGCAGTTCAAGAGACCCAGTACTTC. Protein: CASSERWAVQETQYF. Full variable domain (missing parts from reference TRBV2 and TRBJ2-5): EPEVTQTPSHQVTQMGQEVILRCVPISNHLYFYWYRQILGQKVEFLVSFYNNEISEKSEIFDDQFSVERPDGSNFTLKIRSTKLEDSAMYFCASSERWAVQETQYFGPGTRLLVL.